Described below is a single T cell receptor (beta chain) sequence and its context. Antigen: not known. Repertoires were generated with immunoSEQ multiplex PCR, while TCRdb's copy carries only in-frame clones and drops some. The profile shows 120,000 or so clones, roughly 89% of them singletons. The sample comes from a study of T cell responses to AZD1222 COVID-19 vaccine. The study's findings and limits: Without day 14 samples, only post-peak T cell repertoires were studied. Baseline seropositives among AZD1222 recipients totaled only 6 or 7. Donors were largely white British and mainly female; clonal diversity was possibly underestimated.

The CDR3 runs to 15 residues. Looked up from germline, CDR1 is MNHNY and CDR2 is SVGAGI (reference sequence). V gave up 4 bases and J gave up 4 bases, with 17 bases separating them. Here the sequenced sample was peripheral blood, taken 28 days after the second AZD1222 dose. The rearrangement uses TRBV6-6 and TRBJ2-7, with D perhaps matching TRBD1 (6 bases). The clonotype was recovered from an adult who received the AZD1222 COVID-19 vaccine. The CDR3 here is CASSFGGRGAYEQYF. The CDR3 DNA is TGTGCCAGCAGTTTTGGGGGCCGGGGAGCGTACGAGCAGTACTTC.